One sample yielded the 10 T cell receptor beta chains listed below, sequenced in a study of T cells in Graves' hyperthyroidism and ophthalmopathy. RNA transcripts served as the template for amplifying TCR beta CDR3 regions. RT-PCR in the first round (using the HTBI primer set) targeted the TCR CDR3. TCRdb re-called the multiplex PCR reads with MiXCR, one entry per CDR3 protein. The sample yields about 550,000 distinct CDR3 sequences, roughly 20% seen once. Sequencing was done on a sample of blood. The receptors were gathered from a man between 18 and 35 years old with Graves' hyperthyroidism.

This clonotype came up a few times. The V call is TRBV20-1, the J call TRBJ2-5; TRBD2 might be the D (6 bases). Trimming cost V 2 bases and J 5 bases, with 24 bases left between them. Germline V gene data show CDR1 as DFQATT and CDR2 as SNEGSKA (reference sequence). CDR3 size: 17 residues. CDR3 coding DNA: TGCAGTGCTAGATCTTGGGGCGGGGCCCAGTTCGGGGAGACCCAGTACTTC. This translates into CSARSWGGAQFGETQYF.

The sample holds many counts of this clonotype. The chain is built from TRBV12-3 or TRBV12-4 and TRBJ1-1, with a weak D call TRBD1 (5 bases). The CDR3 covers 13 residues. Trimming pared 6 bases from V and 3 bases from J, leaving 11 bases between. CDR3 sequence: CASRSQDYTEAFF. The CDR3 coding sequence is TGTGCCAGCAGGTCACAGGACTACACTGAAGCTTTCTTT.

The chain is built from TRBV9 and TRBJ1-1; D is uncertain. The CDR3 length is 15 residues. The V end was cut by 4 bases, the J end by 2 bases, with 15 bases between. Germline V CDR1 and CDR2: SGDLS, YYNGEE. The CDR3 is CASSPSPGFNTEAFF. The CDR3 DNA follows: TGTGCCAGCAGCCCGAGCCCGGGATTTAACACTGAAGCTTTCTTT.

A note on this clonotype: This sequence may be a read error, since a much larger clone differs from it by one base. V is TRBV12-3 or TRBV12-4 and J is TRBJ1-5; D is possibly TRBD1 (6 bases). The CDR3 loop spans 14 amino acids. As DNA, the CDR3 is TGTGCCAGCAGTTTGCAGGGGCCGAATCAGCCCCAGCAGTTT. Amino acid sequence: CASSLQGPNQPQQF.

Many counts were recorded for this clonotype. The V gene is TRBV30, the J gene TRBJ1-2; D uncertain. Between the trimmed V and J ends, which lost 2 bases and 4 bases, there was a span of 5 bases. The CDR3 consists of 11 residues. The germline gives CDR1 GTSNPN, CDR2 SVGIG (reference sequence). CDR3 sequence reads: CAWSPLYGYTF. The CDR3 DNA sequence: TGTGCCTGGAGTCCCCTCTATGGCTACACCTTC.

The chain uses TRBV19 and TRBJ2-2, with D tentatively TRBD1 (6 bases). This CDR3 contains 15 residues. Germline CDR1 and CDR2: LNHDA and SQIVND (reference sequence). V lost 4 bases and J 0 bases, leaving 9 bases between the germline ends. The CDR3 is CASSKQGPNTGELFF. The CDR3 nucleotides are TGTGCCAGTAGTAAACAGGGTCCGAACACCGGGGAGCTGTTTTTT.

This clonotype came up many times. The chain has TRBV11-3 and TRBJ1-6; D is uncertain. V was clipped by 2 bases and J by 9 bases, with 8 bases between them. The CDR3 has 13 residues. From germline, CDR1 is SGHNT and CDR2 YENEEA. The CDR3 DNA sequence: TGTGCCAGCAGCTTACGCCTACGTTCACCCCTCCACTTT. Translated, it gives CASSLRLRSPLHF.

This clonotype was recorded once. The rearrangement links TRBV28 to TRBJ2-7; 11 nucleotides match TRBD2. Germline V gene sequence: CDR1 MDHEN, CDR2 SYDVKM. With V trimmed by 3 bases and J by 6 bases, 7 bases remained unmatched. The CDR3 covers 15 residues. The CDR3 bases are TGTGCCAGCAGTTTTTTGGGGCTAGCGGGAGGCGAGCAGTACTTC. This translates into CASSFLGLAGGEQYF. The full variable domain, rest sourced from reference TRBV28 and TRBJ2-7, is DVKVTQSSRYLVKRTGEKVFLECVQDMDHENMFWYRQDPGLGLRLIYFSYDVKMKEKGDIPEGYSVSREKKERFSLILESASTNQTSMYLCASSFLGLAGGEQYFGPGTRLTVT.

The V and J genes are TRBV6-2 or TRBV6-3 and TRBJ2-7; possible D gene TRBD2, 6 bases. V was trimmed by 8 bases and J by 2 bases, leaving 19 bases between them. The CDR3 totals 15 residues. Germline V gene sequence: CDR1 MNHEY, CDR2 SVGEGT. The CDR3 DNA is TGTGCCAGCGTCCCTACTAGCAGAGAACCCTACGAGCAGTACTTC. Translation gives CASVPTSREPYEQYF.

A few counts support this clonotype. The chain joins TRBV11-2 to TRBJ2-7, with 7 bases that match TRBD2. Germline loops: CDR1 SGHAT, CDR2 FQNNGV. The CDR3 sequence is 15 residues long. After removal of 3 bases from V and 3 bases from J, the junction contained 8 bases not matched to a gene. The CDR3 region has the DNA TGTGCCAGCAGCTTTGACCCGGGGGGTGGCTACGAGCAGTACTTC. Encoded protein: CASSFDPGGGYEQYF.